The clone carrying this T cell receptor (beta chain) was seen ten or more times. This sample is drawn from a study of regulatory T cells in long-lasting Graves disease. Sequencing libraries for TCR beta were prepared with iRepertoire HTBI primers and Arm-PCR of CDR3 regions. A single record per CDR3 protein comes from TCRdb applying MiXCR to the multiplex PCR reads. The sample carries under 450,000 distinct CDR3 sequences, about 11% recorded once. Deletions cut 3 bases from V and 3 bases from J, with 9 bases between. This CDR3 is built from 14 residues. The germline V gene has CDR1 SEHNR and CDR2 FQNEAQ (reference sequence). As to time point: newly diagnosed GD, antithyroid drugs for less than 3 months. RNA from PBMCs was the source of the TCR library. Separately, the same data were catalogued under a study of T cells in Graves' hyperthyroidism and ophthalmopathy.

The chain uses TRBV7-9 and TRBJ1-5, with D tentatively TRBD1 (5 bases). The sequence was collected from a woman aged 18-29 years with Graves disease. The material was peripheral blood mononuclear cells (PBMCs), obtained at new diagnosis, from a patient treated with antithyroid drugs. CDR3 sequence reads: CASSFDSNNQPQHF. CDR3 sequence (DNA): TGTGCCAGCAGCTTTGACAGCAACAATCAGCCCCAGCATTTT.